This TCR beta chain was sequenced for a study of vaccination and CD4 T cells after COVID-19. Study findings and constraints: In convalescent patients, 304 of 307 vaccine-specific clones were mono-reactive for SARS-CoV-2 spike.

Treatment described: approximately 10-day PBMC culture with coronavirus spike peptide pools or control peptides (ViraFEST assay). Oncomine TCR Beta short-read sequencing was applied to DNA from cultured CD4+ T cells. TCRdb reprocessed the PCR reads with MiXCR, giving one entry per CDR3 protein. The table has 7,000 to 8,500 distinct CDR3 sequences, around 59% seen once; the top ten hold 45% to 50%. Germline values: CDR1 SNHLY, CDR2 FYNNEI. Trimming cost V 6 bases and J 6 bases; bases outside gene matches: 6. CDR3 size: 15 residues. About this clonotype: Its specificity is unknown.

The sample consisted of CD4+ T cells from blood, cultured in vitro. The TCR originated in a human donor who had recovered from COVID-19. This chain connects TRBV2 to TRBJ2-3; TRBD2 matches 13 bases. The CDR3 is CASRLAGGRRDTQYF. Written as DNA, the CDR3 is TGTGCCAGCAGACTAGCGGGGGGGCGCAGGGATACGCAGTATTTT. Full variable domain (outside the CDR3, taken from reference TRBV2 and TRBJ2-3): EPEVTQTPSHQVTQMGQEVILRCVPISNHLYFYWYRQILGQKVEFLVSFYNNEISEKSEIFDDQFSVERPDGSNFTLKIRSTKLEDSAMYFCASRLAGGRRDTQYFGPGTRLTVL.